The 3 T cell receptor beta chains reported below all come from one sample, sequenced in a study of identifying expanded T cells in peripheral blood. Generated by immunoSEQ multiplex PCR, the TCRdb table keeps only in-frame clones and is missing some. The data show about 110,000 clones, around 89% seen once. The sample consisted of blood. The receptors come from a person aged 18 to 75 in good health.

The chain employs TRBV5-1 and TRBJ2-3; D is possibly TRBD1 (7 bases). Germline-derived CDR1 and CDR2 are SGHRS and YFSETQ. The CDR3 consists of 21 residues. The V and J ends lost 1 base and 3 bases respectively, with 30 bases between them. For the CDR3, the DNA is TGCGCCAGCAGCTTGCAGGCCCCCACAGGGGCATTACTCGGGGGAACAGATACGCAGTATTTT. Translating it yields CASSLQAPTGALLGGTDTQYF.

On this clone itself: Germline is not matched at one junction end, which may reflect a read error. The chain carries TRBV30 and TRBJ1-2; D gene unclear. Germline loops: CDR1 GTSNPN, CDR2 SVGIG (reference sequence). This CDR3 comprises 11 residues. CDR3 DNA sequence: TGTGCCTGGAGTGTGTCAGCGGCACTGGTCTTC. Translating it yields CAWSVSAALVF.

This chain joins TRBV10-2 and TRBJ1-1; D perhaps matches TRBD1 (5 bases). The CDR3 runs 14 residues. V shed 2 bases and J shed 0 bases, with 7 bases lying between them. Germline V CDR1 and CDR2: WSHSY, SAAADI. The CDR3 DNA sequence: TGCGCCAGCAGTGAGGGGGCGCTGAACACTGAAGCTTTCTTT. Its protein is CASSEGALNTEAFF.